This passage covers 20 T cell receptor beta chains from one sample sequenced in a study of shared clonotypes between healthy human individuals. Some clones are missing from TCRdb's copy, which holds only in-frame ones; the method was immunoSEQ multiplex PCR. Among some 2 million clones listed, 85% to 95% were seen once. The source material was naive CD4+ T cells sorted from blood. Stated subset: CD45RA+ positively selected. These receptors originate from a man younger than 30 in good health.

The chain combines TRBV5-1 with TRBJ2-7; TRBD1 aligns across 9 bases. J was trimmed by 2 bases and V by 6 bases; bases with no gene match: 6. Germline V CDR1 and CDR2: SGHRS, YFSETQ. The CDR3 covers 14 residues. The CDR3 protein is CASTPGQGTYEQYF. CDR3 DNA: TGCGCCAGCACCCCCGGACAGGGGACCTACGAGCAGTACTTC.

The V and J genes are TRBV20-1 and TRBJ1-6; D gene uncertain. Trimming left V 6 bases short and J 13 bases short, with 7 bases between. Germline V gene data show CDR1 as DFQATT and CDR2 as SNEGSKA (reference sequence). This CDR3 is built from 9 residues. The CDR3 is CSASYPLHF. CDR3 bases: TGCAGTGCCTCGTACCCCCTCCACTTT.

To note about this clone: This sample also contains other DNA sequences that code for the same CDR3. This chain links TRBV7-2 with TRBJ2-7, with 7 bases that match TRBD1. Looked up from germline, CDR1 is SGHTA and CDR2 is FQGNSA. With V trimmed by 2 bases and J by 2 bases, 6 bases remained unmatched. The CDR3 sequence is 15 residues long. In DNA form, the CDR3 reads TGTGCCAGCAGCTTATTGGGACAGATTACCTACGAGCAGTACTTC. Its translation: CASSLLGQITYEQYF.

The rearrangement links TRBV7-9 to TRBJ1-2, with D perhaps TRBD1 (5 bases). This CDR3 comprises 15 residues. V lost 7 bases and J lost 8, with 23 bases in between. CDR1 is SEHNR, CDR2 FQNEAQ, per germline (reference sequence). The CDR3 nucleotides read TGTGCCAGCACCATTCAAGGGGACGACTCCGAAGGCTACACCTTC. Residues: CASTIQGDDSEGYTF.

In DNA form, the CDR3 reads TGTGCCAGTAGTCCTCGGACAGGGAGACAGGAGGCCCAGCATTTT. Its translation is CASSPRTGRQEAQHF. The chain links TRBV19 to TRBJ1-5, with TRBD1 identical over 8 bases. Trimming removed 5 bases from V and 11 bases from J; junction bases left unmatched: 14. The germline gives CDR1 LNHDA, CDR2 SQIVND (reference sequence). There are 15 residues in the CDR3.

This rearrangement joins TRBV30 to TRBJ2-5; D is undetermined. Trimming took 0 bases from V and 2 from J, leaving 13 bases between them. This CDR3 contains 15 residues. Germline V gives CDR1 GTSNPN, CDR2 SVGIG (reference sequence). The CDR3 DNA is TGTGCCTGGAGTGTACCCGCCCCCTCACAAGAGACCCAGTACTTC. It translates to CAWSVPAPSQETQYF. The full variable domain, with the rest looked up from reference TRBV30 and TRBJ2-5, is SQTIHQWPATLVQPVGSPLSLECTVEGTSNPNLYWYRQAAGRGLQLLFYSVGIGQISSEVPQNLSASRPQDRQFILSSKKLLLSDSGFYLCAWSVPAPSQETQYFGPGTRLLVL.

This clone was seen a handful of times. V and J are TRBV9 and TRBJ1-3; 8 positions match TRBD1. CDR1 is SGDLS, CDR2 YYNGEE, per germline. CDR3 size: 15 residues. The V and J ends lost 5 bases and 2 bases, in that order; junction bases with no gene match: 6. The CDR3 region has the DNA TGTGCCAGCAGTAAATCGACAGGGGCTGGAAACACCATATATTTT. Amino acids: CASSKSTGAGNTIYF.

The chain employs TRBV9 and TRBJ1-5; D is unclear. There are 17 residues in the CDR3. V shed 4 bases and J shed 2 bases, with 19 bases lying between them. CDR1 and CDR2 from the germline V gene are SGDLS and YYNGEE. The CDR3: CASSSEERAGGNQPQHF. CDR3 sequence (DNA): TGTGCCAGCAGCTCTGAGGAGAGGGCGGGAGGCAATCAGCCCCAGCATTTT.

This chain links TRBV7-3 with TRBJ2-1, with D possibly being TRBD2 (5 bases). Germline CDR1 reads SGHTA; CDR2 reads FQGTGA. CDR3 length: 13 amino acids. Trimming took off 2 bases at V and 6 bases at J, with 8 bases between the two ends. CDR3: CASSLSGFNEQFF. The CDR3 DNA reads TGTGCCAGCAGCTTATCGGGATTCAATGAGCAGTTCTTC. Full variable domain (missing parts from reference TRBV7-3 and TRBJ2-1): GAGVSQTPSNKVTEKGKYVELRCDPISGHTALYWYRQSLGQGPEFLIYFQGTGAADDSGLPNDRFFAVRPEGSVSTLKIQRTERGDSAVYLCASSLSGFNEQFFGPGTRLTVL.

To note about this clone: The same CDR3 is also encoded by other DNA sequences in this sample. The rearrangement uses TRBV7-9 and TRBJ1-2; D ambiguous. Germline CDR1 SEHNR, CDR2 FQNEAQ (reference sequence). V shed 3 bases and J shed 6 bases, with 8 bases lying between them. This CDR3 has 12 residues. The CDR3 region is CASSFGGNGYTF. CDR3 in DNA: TGTGCCAGCAGCTTTGGAGGGAATGGCTACACCTTC. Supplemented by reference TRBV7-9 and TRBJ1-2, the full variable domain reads DTGVSQNPRHKITKRGQNVTFRCDPISEHNRLYWYRQTLGQGPEFLTYFQNEAQLEKSRLLSDRFSAERPKGSFSTLEIQRTEQGDSAMYLCASSFGGNGYTFGSGTRLTVV.

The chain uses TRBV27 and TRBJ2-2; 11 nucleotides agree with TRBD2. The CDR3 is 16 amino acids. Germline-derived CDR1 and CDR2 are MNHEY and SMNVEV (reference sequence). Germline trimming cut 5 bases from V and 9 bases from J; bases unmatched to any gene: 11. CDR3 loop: CASSPHTSGRGWELFF. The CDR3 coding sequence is TGTGCCAGCAGTCCTCACACTAGCGGGAGAGGTTGGGAGCTGTTTTTT.

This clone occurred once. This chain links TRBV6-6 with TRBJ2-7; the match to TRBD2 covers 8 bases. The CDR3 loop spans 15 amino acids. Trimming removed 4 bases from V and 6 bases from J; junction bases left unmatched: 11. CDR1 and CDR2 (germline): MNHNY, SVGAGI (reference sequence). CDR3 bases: TGTGCCAGCAGTTCCGGACTAGCAATGTGGTCCGAGCAGTACTTC. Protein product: CASSSGLAMWSEQYF.

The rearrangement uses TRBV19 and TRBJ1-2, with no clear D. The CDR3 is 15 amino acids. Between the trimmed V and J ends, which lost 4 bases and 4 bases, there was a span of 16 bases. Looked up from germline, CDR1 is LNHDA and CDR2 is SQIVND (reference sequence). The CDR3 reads CASSTQSGNSYGYTF. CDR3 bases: TGTGCCAGTAGTACCCAGTCCGGGAATAGCTATGGCTACACCTTC.

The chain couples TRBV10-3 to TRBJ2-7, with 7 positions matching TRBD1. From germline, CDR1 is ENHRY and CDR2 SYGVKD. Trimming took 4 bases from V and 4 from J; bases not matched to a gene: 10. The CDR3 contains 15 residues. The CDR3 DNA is TGTGCCATCAGTGCCATCGACAGGGCTCTTTACGAGCAGTACTTC. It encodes CAISAIDRALYEQYF.

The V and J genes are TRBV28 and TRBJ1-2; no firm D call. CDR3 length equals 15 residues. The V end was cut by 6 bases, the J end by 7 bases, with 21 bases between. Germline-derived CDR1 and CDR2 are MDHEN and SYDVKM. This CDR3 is CASSPSARGRGGYTF. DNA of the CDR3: TGTGCCAGCAGCCCATCTGCAAGAGGGCGCGGTGGCTACACCTTC.

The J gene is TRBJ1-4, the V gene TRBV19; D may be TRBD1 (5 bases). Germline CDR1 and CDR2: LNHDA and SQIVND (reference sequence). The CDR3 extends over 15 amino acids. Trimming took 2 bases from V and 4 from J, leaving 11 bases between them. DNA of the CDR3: TGTGCCAGTAGTATACAGGGCAAGGGTAATGAAAAACTGTTTTTT. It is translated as CASSIQGKGNEKLFF.

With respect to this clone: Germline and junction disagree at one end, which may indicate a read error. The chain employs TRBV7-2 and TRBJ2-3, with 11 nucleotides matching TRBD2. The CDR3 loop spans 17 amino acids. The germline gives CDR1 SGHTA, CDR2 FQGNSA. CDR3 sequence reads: CASNLRRLAGSTDTQYF. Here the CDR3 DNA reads TGTGCCAGCAACTTACGCAGACTAGCGGGAAGCACAGATACGCAGTATTTT.

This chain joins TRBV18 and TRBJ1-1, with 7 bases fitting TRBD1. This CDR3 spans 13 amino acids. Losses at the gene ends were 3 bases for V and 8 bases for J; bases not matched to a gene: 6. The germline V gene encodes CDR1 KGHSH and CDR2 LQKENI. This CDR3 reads CASSPLPQGEAFF. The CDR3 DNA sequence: TGTGCCAGCTCACCCTTACCACAGGGGGAAGCTTTCTTT.

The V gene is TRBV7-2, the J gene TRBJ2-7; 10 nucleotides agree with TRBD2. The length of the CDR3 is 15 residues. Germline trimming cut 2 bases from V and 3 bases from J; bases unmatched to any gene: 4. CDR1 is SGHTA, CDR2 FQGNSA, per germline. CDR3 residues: CASSLSASGSYEQYF. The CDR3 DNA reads TGTGCCAGCAGCTTATCGGCTAGCGGGAGCTACGAGCAGTACTTC.

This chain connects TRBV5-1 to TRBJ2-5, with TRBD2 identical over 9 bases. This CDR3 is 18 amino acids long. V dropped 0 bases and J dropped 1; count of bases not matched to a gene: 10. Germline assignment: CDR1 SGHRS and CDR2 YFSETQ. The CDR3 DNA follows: TGCGCCAGCAGCTTGGGTATCTCCCCAGCGGGGGGCCAAGAGACCCAGTACTTC. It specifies CASSLGISPAGGQETQYF.